The T cell receptor beta chain under discussion was sequenced for a study of T-cell reconstitution after alpha-beta-depleted transplantation in children. Points from the study as a whole: At day 60, the high TCRbeta diversity found in some patients originated from recipient T cells and thymic progenitors that had survived. Newly produced T cells mostly provided counts and TCRbeta diversity after one year, as hyperexpanded clones declined.

The table lists this clonotype with a few counts. As yet, its antigen is unknown. Unique molecular identifiers were incorporated when the TCRbeta library was constructed. MiXCR was run by TCRdb on the PCR reads, yielding one entry per CDR3 protein. The data contain about 900,000 distinct CDR3 sequences, around 30% of them singletons. V trimming: 2 bases; J trimming: 7 bases; junction bases outside the gene matches: 7. Germline V gene lookup returns CDR1 SGHRS and CDR2 YFSETQ. The CDR3 contains 15 residues. The material sequenced was PBMCs, mostly from graft donor cells, taken 360 days after TCRalphabeta/CD19-depleted stem cell transplant. The TCR comes from a boy younger than two who had a stem cell transplant for SCID, so the T cells may come from the graft donor. J is TRBJ1-4 and V is TRBV5-1, with TRBD1 identical over 8 bases. The DNA for the CDR3 is TGCGCCAGCAGCTTTGGTCAGGGGGCTGGTGAAAAACTGTTTTTT. It specifies CASSFGQGAGEKLFF.